Listed here is a single T cell receptor beta chain. The sample comes from a study of neoadjuvant anti-PD-1 for oral cavity cancer. Turning to the study itself: Around day 43, patients without progression received a fourth nivolumab dose before surgery.

Time point here: after neoadjuvant nivolumab, at surgical resection. These newly diagnosed stage II-IVA oral cavity squamous cell carcinoma patients had no prior systemic or radiation treatment. Six replicates per PBMC sample, mostly from around 460 ng of genomic DNA. Libraries were prepared by immunoSEQ multiplex PCR; TCRdb keeps only in-frame clonotypes and omits some of them. The repertoire holds approximately 10,000 clones, with around 64% as singletons. The CDR3 sequence is 14 residues long. Germline V gives CDR1 GTSNPN, CDR2 SVGIG (reference sequence). Deletions cut 2 bases from V and 6 bases from J, with 11 bases between.

Specimen: PBMCs, collected after nivolumab (anti-PD-1) treatment. The chain employs TRBV30 and TRBJ1-6; unclear D gene. The receptor's source is a person between 35 and 79 years old with oral cavity squamous cell carcinoma. CDR3 loop: CAWSREGRNSPLHF. CDR3 bases: TGTGCCTGGAGTCGGGAAGGGCGTAATTCACCCCTCCACTTT. The full variable domain, completed using reference TRBV30 and TRBJ1-6, is SQTIHQWPATLVQPVGSPLSLECTVEGTSNPNLYWYRQAAGRGLQLLFYSVGIGQISSEVPQNLSASRPQDRQFILSSKKLLLSDSGFYLCAWSREGRNSPLHFGNGTRLTVT.